Listed below are T cell receptor beta chains from one sample, sequenced in a study of identical twins. TCRdb itself ran the 5' RACE reads through MiXCR, one entry per CDR3 protein. The sample carries 310,000 or so distinct CDR3 sequences, 6.5% to 9.5% recorded once. In addition, the sample was reused for a study of yellow fever vaccine responses in identical twins.

The sequenced sample was memory (CD45RO+) T cells sorted from blood. All receptors derive from a woman between 18 and 30 years old in good health. The CDR3 runs from the conserved cysteine through the conserved F or W. The D gene is left open where the match is weak. Only part of the rows carry a size: once, few, many, or a class if the clone is expanded.

j_gene	v_gene	abundance	d_gene	CDR3aa	CDR3nt
TRBJ2-7	TRBV10-3	NA	NA	CAISEAEEGSYEQYF	TGTGCCATCAGTGAGGCGGAGGAGGGGTCCTACGAGCAGTACTTC
TRBJ1-2	TRBV7-8	few	TRBD1	CASSLRGQATEGYTF	TGTGCCAGCAGCCTAAGGGGACAGGCCACAGAGGGCTACACCTTC
TRBJ2-1	TRBV10-3	NA	TRBD2	CAISGSGRALLDNEQFF	TGTGCCATCAGTGGTAGCGGGAGGGCCTTGTTGGACAATGAGCAGTTCTTC
TRBJ2-1	TRBV4-2	many	TRBD1	CASSQDVAGGYNEQFF	TGTGCCAGCAGCCAAGATGTGGCAGGGGGATACAATGAGCAGTTCTTC
TRBJ2-3	TRBV10-1	few	NA	CASSDSYSTDTQYF	TGCGCCAGCAGTGACAGTTATAGCACAGATACGCAGTATTTT
TRBJ2-6	TRBV12-5	once	TRBD1	CASGDRDSSFSGANVLTF	TGTGCTAGTGGCGACCGGGACAGTTCCTTCTCTGGGGCCAACGTCCTGACTTTC
TRBJ2-3	TRBV20-1	few	TRBD2	CSARLTAGVADTQYF	TGCAGTGCTAGATTAACAGCGGGGGTGGCAGATACGCAGTATTTT
TRBJ1-6	TRBV5-1	many	NA	CASSLAGPRNSPLHF	TGCGCCAGCAGCTTGGCAGGGCCAAGGAATTCACCCCTCCACTTT
TRBJ1-3	TRBV7-9	many	NA	CASSPDPVLSGNTIYF	TGTGCCAGCAGCCCAGACCCGGTTCTGTCTGGAAACACCATATATTTT
TRBJ2-7	TRBV18	NA	NA	CASSPRRVESYEQYF	TGTGCCAGCTCACCACGCAGGGTCGAATCCTACGAGCAGTACTTC
TRBJ2-2	TRBV20-1	few	TRBD2	CSARDQASGNTGELFF	TGCAGTGCTAGAGATCAGGCTAGCGGGAACACCGGGGAGCTGTTTTTT
TRBJ2-5	TRBV5-1	many	TRBD1	CASSLAGTGGEKTQYF	TGCGCCAGCAGCTTGGCCGGGACAGGGGGCGAGAAGACCCAGTACTTC
TRBJ2-4	TRBV7-2	few	NA	CASSWSSVIAKNIQYF	TGTGCCAGCTCCTGGAGTAGCGTCATAGCCAAAAACATTCAGTACTTC
TRBJ1-5	TRBV12-3/TRBV12-4	many	NA	CASSLGGGNQPQHF	TGTGCCAGCAGCTTAGGAGGCGGCAATCAGCCCCAGCATTTT
TRBJ2-2	TRBV7-7	NA	NA	CASSPDSGELFF	TGTGCCAGCAGCCCCGACTCCGGGGAGCTGTTTTTT
TRBJ2-6	TRBV20-1	few	TRBD1	CSASRDRSDGANVLTF	TGCAGTGCTAGTAGGGACAGATCGGACGGGGCCAACGTCCTGACTTTC
TRBJ2-3	TRBV29-1	few	TRBD1	CSVENTGVTDTQYF	TGCAGCGTTGAGAATACAGGGGTCACAGATACGCAGTATTTT
TRBJ2-1	TRBV28	many	NA	CASRTGGVSSYNEQFF	TGTGCCAGCAGGACCGGGGGTGTAAGCTCCTACAATGAGCAGTTCTTC
TRBJ2-5	TRBV3-1	NA	NA	CASSLGPNRETQYF	TGTGCCAGCAGCCTTGGACCCAACCGAGAGACCCAGTACTTC
TRBJ2-4	TRBV2	few	TRBD2	CATNPGGGAKNIQYF	TGTGCCACAAATCCCGGCGGGGGGGCCAAAAACATTCAGTACTTC
TRBJ2-3	TRBV12-3/TRBV12-4	NA	TRBD2	CASSLNSGSPDTQYF	TGTGCCAGCAGTCTAAATAGCGGGAGCCCAGATACGCAGTATTTT
TRBJ2-5	TRBV19	NA	TRBD1	CASSPRGQDQETQYF	TGTGCCAGTAGTCCAAGGGGACAGGACCAAGAGACCCAGTACTTC
TRBJ2-2	TRBV24-1	many	NA	CATAPMAGGELFF	TGTGCCACCGCTCCGATGGCGGGCGGGGAGCTGTTTTTT
TRBJ2-3	TRBV10-3	NA	NA	CAISESGTSSTDTQYF	TGTGCCATCAGTGAATCCGGGACCTCCAGCACAGATACGCAGTATTTT
TRBJ2-7	TRBV6-2/TRBV6-3	many	NA	CASSYPGTLTDEQYF	TGTGCCAGCAGTTACCCCGGGACATTGACTGACGAGCAGTACTTC
TRBJ2-1	TRBV7-6	NA	TRBD2	CASSRTSGGPFSYNEQFF	TGTGCCAGCAGCCGCACTAGCGGGGGGCCCTTCTCCTACAATGAGCAGTTCTTC
TRBJ1-1	TRBV20-1	NA	NA	CSARNGGAGNTEAFF	TGCAGTGCTAGAAACGGGGGCGCAGGGAACACTGAAGCTTTCTTT
TRBJ1-6	TRBV20-1	many	NA	CSASPARRGNNSPLHF	TGCAGTGCTAGTCCGGCTCGCAGGGGCAATAATTCACCCCTCCACTTT
TRBJ2-3	TRBV6-1	many	NA	CASSKPGADTQYF	TGTGCCAGCAGTAAACCGGGCGCAGATACGCAGTATTTT
TRBJ1-2	TRBV15	NA	TRBD1	CATSRDAPQTGYGYTF	TGTGCCACCAGCAGAGACGCTCCCCAGACAGGGTATGGCTACACCTTC
TRBJ2-1	TRBV20-1	NA	TRBD1	CSAREGQGSSYNEQFF	TGCAGTGCTAGAGAGGGACAGGGCAGCTCCTACAATGAGCAGTTCTTC
TRBJ1-1	TRBV20-1	many	NA	CSAGMGRIEFF	TGCAGTGCTGGAATGGGGAGGATCGAGTTCTTT